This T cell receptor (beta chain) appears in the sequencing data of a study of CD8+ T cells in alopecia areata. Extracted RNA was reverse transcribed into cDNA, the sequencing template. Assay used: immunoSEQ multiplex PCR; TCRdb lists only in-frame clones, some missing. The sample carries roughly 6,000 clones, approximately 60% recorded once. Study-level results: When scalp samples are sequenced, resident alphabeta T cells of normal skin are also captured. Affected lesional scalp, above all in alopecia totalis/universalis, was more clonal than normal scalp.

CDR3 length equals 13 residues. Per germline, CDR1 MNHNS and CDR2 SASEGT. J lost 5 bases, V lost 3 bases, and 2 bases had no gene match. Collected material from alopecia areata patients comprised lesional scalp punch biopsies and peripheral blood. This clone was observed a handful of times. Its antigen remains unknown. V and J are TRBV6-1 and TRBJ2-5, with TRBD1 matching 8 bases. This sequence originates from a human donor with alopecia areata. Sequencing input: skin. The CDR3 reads CASSETGVETQYF. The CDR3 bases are TGTGCCAGCAGTGAGACAGGGGTGGAGACCCAGTACTTC.